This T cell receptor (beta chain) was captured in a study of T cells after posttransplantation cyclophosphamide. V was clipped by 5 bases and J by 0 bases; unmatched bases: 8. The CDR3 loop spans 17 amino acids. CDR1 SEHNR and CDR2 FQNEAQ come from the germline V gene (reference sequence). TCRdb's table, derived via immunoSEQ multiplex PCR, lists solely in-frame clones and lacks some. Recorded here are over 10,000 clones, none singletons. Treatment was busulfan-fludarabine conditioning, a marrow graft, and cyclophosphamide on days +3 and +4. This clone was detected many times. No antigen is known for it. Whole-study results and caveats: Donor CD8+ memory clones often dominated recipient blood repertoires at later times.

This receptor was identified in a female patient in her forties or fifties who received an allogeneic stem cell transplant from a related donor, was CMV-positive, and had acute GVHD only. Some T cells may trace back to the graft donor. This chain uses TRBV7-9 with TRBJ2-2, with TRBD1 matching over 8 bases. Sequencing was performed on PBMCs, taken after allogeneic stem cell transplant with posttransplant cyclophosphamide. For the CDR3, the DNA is TGTGCCAGCAGCACACCGGGACAGGCGGCGAACACCGGGGAGCTGTTTTTT. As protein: CASSTPGQAANTGELFF.